These T cell receptor beta chains were read from a single sample in a study of blood T cell repertoires in COVID-19. Profiling relied on immunoSEQ multiplex PCR, and the TCRdb table lists in-frame clones only, not all of them. The sample holds more than 150,000 clones, around 87% seen once. Source material: peripheral blood. The receptor set was obtained from a man aged 60-69 years with COVID-19, enrolled during active disease. CDR3s leave out the opening cysteine and the closing phenylalanine or tryptophan.

CDR3	V
ASNNPGGVNTEAF	TRBV19
ASSRDSRYEQY	TRBV19
ASSLAAGNTIY	TRBV7-2
SVRGAQETQY	TRBV29-1
ASSLSGVGNYGYT	TRBV28
ASPTWGGTGELF	TRBV6-5
ASSLAGRTGRNSPLH	TRBV7-2
ASSPGTGDQETQY	TRBV4-3
ASSIDGATSGREQY	TRBV19
ASSLDRVVDTGELF	TRBV19
ASSARGPSDSPLH	TRBV9
ASSEVEGNQPQH	TRBV2
AWIGVRTGCEAF	TRBV30
ASSPLRASGGTDTQY	TRBV18
ASRETGTGNSPLH	TRBV5-1
ASSQEGTGPTEAF	TRBV4-3
ASSLTGGAETQY	TRBV7-2
ASSYDRVLPEQF	TRBV6-5
ASSFTANQPQH	TRBV5-1
ASSQPEISGNTIY	TRBV4-2
ASSNLDGGTQY	TRBV6-6
ASQGDRGISPLH	TRBV19
ATSDSGTSGRYLRRNEQF	TRBV24-1
ASSLPTGKETQY	TRBV11-2
ASSLGQGSSNQPQH	TRBV4-1
ASSQGRRDTEAF	TRBV4-3
AWSPRLAGVHNEQF	TRBV30
SGSGTGGIQQF	TRBV29-1
ASSIARGNTEAF	TRBV19
ASSKNGVSYGGYT	TRBV27
ASSLLDNSYNSPLH	TRBV5-6
ASRDNRDLGEQY	TRBV2
ASSLAPGISTGELF	TRBV7-2
SVHIHRQETQY	TRBV29-1
ASRPTSGAYNEQF	TRBV7-3
ASTDRGAPNYGYT	TRBV19